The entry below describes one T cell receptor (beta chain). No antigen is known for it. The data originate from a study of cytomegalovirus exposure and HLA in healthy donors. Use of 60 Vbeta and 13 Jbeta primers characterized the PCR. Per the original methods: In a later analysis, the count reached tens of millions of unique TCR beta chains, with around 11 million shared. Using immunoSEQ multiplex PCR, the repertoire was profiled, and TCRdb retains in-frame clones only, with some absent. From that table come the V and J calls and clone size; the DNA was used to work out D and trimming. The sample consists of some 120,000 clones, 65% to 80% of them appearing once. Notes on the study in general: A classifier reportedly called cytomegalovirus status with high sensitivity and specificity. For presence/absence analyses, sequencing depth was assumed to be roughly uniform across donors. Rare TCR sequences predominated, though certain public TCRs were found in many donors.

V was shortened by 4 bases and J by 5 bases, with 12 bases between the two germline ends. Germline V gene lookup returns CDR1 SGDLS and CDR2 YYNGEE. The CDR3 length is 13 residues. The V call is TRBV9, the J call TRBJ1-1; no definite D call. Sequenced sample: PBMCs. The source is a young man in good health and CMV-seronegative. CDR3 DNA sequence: TGTGCCAGCAGCCCCTGGACTGGGACTGAAGCTTTCTTT. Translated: CASSPWTGTEAFF. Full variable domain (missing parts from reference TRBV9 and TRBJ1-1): DSGVTQTPKHLITATGQRVTLRCSPRSGDLSVYWYQQSLDQGLQFLIQYYNGEERAKGNILERFSAQQFPDLHSELNLSSLELGDSALYFCASSPWTGTEAFFGQGTRLTVV.